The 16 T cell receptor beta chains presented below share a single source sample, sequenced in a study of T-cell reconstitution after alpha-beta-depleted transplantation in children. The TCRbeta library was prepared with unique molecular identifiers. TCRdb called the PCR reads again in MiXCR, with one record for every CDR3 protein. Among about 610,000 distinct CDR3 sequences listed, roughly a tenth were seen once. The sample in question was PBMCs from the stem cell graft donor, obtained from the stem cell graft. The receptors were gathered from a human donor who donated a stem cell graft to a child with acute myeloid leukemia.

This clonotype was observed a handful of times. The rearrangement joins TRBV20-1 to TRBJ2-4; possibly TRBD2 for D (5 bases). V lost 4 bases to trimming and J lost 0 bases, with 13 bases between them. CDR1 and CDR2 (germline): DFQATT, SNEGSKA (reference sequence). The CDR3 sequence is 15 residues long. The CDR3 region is CSATGGSLAKNIQYF. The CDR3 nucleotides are TGCAGTGCTACAGGAGGTTCCCTAGCCAAAAACATTCAGTACTTC.

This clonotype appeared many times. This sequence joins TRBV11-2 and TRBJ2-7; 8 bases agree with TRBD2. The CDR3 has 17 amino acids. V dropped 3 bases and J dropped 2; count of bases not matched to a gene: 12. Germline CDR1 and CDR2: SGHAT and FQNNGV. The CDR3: CASSLVAGTGGPYEQYF. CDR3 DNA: TGTGCCAGCAGCTTGGTCGCGGGTACGGGAGGGCCCTACGAGCAGTACTTC.

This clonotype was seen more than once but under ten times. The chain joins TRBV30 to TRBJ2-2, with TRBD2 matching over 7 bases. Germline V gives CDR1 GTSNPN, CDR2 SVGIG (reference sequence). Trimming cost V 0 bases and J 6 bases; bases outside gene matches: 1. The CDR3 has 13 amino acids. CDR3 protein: CAWSVGGAGELFF. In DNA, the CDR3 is TGTGCCTGGAGTGTGGGGGGGGCCGGGGAGCTGTTTTTT.

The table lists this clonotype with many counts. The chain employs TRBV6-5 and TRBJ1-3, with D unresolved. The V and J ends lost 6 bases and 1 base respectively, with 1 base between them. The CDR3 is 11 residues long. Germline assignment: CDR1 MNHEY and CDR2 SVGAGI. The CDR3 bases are TGTGCCAGCAGATCTGGAAACACCATATATTTT. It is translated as CASRSGNTIYF.

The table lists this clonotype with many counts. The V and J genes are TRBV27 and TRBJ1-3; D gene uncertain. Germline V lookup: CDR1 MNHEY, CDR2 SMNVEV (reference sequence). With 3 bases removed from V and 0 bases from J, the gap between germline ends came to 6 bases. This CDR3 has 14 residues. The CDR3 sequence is CASSLARSGNTIYF. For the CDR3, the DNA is TGTGCCAGCAGTTTGGCCCGCTCTGGAAACACCATATATTTT.

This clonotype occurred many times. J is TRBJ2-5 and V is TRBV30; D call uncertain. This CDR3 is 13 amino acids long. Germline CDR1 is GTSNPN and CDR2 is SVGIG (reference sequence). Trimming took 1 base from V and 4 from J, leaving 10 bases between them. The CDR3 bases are TGTGCCTGGAGTGGAGTAGCTCGAGAGACCCAGTACTTC. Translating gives CAWSGVARETQYF.

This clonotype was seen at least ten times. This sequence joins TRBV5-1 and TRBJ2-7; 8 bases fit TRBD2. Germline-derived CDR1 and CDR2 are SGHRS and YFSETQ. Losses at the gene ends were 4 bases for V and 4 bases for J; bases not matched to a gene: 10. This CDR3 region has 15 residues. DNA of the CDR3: TGCGCCAGCAGCACCAGCGGGAGCGGGTCATACGAGCAGTACTTC. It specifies CASSTSGSGSYEQYF.

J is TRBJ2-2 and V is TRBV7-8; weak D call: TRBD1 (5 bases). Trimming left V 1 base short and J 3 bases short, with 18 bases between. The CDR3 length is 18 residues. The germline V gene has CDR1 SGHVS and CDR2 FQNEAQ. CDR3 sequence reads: CASSLVGDTRAYTGELFF. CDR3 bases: TGTGCCAGCAGCTTAGTGGGCGACACCAGGGCCTACACCGGGGAGCTGTTTTTT.

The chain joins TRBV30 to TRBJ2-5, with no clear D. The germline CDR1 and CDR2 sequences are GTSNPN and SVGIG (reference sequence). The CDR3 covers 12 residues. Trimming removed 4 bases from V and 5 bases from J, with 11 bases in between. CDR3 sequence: CAWISLGETQYF. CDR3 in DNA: TGTGCCTGGATAAGCCTTGGGGAGACCCAGTACTTC. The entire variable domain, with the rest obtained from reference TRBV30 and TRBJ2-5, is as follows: SQTIHQWPATLVQPVGSPLSLECTVEGTSNPNLYWYRQAAGRGLQLLFYSVGIGQISSEVPQNLSASRPQDRQFILSSKKLLLSDSGFYLCAWISLGETQYFGPGTRLLVL.

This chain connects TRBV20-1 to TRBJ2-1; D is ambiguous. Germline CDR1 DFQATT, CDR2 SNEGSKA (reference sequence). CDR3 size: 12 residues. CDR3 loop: CKAGPPNNEQFF. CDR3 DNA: TGCAAGGCCGGGCCCCCGAACAATGAGCAGTTCTTC.

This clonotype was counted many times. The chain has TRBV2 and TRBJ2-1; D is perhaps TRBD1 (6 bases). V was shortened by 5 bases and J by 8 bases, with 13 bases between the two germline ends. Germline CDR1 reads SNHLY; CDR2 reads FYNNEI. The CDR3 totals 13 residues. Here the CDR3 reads CASSSTGYDEQFF. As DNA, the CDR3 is TGTGCCAGCAGTTCCACAGGGTACGATGAGCAGTTCTTC.

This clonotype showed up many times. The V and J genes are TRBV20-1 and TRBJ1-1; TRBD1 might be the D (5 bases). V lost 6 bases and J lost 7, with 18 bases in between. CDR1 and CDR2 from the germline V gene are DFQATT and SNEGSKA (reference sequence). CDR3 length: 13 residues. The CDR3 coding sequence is TGCAGTGCCCCTTTGAGGGTAAGGGGTGAAGCTTTCTTT. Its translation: CSAPLRVRGEAFF.

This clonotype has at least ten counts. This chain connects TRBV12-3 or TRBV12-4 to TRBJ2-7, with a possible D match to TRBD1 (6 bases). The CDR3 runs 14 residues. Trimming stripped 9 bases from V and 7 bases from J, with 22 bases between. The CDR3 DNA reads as TGTGCCAGTACCATCGGGACAAAGGAAGGAGAGCAGTACTTC. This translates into CASTIGTKEGEQYF.

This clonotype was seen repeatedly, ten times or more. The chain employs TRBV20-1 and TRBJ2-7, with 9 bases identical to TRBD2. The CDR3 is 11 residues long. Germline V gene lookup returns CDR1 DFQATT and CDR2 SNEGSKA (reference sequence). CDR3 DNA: TGCAGCTTAGCGGGAGTAGGCGAGCAGTACTTC. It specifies CSLAGVGEQYF.

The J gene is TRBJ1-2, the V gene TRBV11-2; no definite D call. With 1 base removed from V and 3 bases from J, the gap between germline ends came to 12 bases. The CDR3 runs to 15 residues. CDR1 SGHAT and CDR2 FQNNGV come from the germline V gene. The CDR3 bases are TGTGCCAGCAGCTTAGGTGGAGCCGGACACTATGGCTACACCTTC. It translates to CASSLGGAGHYGYTF.

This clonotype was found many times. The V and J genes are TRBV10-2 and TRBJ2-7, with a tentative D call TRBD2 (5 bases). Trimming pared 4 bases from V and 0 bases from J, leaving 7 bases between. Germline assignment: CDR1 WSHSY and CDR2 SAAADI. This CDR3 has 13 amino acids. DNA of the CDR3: TGCGCCAGCAGTGTCGGGATCTCCTACGAGCAGTACTTC. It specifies CASSVGISYEQYF.